Shown below are 2 T cell receptor beta chains from a single sample sequenced in a study of graft-versus-host responses after intestinal transplantation. Sequenced by immunoSEQ multiplex PCR; TCRdb stores in-frame clones only, minus some. The data hold roughly 69,000 clones, with roughly 92% observed a single time. The source material was bone marrow, sampled approximately 100 weeks after intestinal transplantation. These receptors all stem from a human patient who received an intestinal transplant, so some T cells may come from the graft donor.

The gene calls are TRBV7-3 and TRBJ2-5, with 9 bases that match TRBD1. The CDR3 totals 14 residues. V was clipped by 5 bases and J by 3 bases; unmatched bases: 4. The V gene's germline CDR1 is SGHTA and CDR2 FQGTGA. CDR3 sequence (DNA): TGTGCCAGCAGCAAGACAGGGGGAAAAGAGACCCAGTACTTC. Its translation: CASSKTGGKETQYF.

The chain uses TRBV7-6 and TRBJ1-1; D gene uncertain. The V gene's germline CDR1 is SGHVS and CDR2 FNYEAQ. The CDR3 has 16 residues. Trimming cost V 5 bases and J 0 bases, with 16 bases left between them. CDR3 DNA: TGTGCCAGCAGCGAAGCCGCTTGGGAGATGAACACTGAAGCTTTCTTT. It is translated as CASSEAAWEMNTEAFF. Looking up the rest from reference TRBV7-6 and TRBJ1-1 gives the full variable domain: GAGVSQSPRYKVTKRGQDVALRCDPISGHVSLYWYRQALGQGPEFLTYFNYEAQQDKSGLPNDRFSAERPEGSISTLTIQRTEQRDSAMYRCASSEAAWEMNTEAFFGQGTRLTVV.